The rows below give T cell receptor beta chains drawn from one sample of a study of response to subunit inactivated influenza vaccine. From the RT-PCR reads, TCRdb called clonotypes with MiXCR, one entry per CDR3 protein. The sample yields some 850,000 distinct CDR3 sequences, roughly 18% seen once. The sequenced sample was PBMCs from blood, obtained more than 4 days after vaccination. These receptors were taken from a man aged 45-65 years who received an inactivated influenza vaccine. Each CDR3 is given without its conserved first and last residue. The order of the fields is V gene, clone size, CDR3 protein. The listing skips clone size in some rows; elsewhere it reads once, few, many or a size class.

TRBV5-6 few ASSGPSGGGETQY
TRBV2 few ASSERQGYTGELF
TRBV20-1 few SARPGTSAYNEQF
TRBV7-2 - ASSELAGGLEQY
TRBV10-3 - AISDTTAPQAF
TRBV12-3/TRBV12-4 many ASSHSGGADEQF
TRBV29-1 - SVPGLGAAGELF
TRBV24-1 - ATGRTANTGELF
TRBV20-1 - SASTASSYNEQF
TRBV24-1 few ATSDPSKASEETQY
TRBV12-3/TRBV12-4 many ASSPTGAYNEQF
TRBV11-2 once ASSLRAQETQY
TRBV10-3 - AISESWDPVYEQY
TRBV18 few ASSPSRDSSSDTQY
TRBV7-6 few ASSLALAEYYNEQF
TRBV20-1 - SARPGPPHSSTDTQY
TRBV9 once ASSPGTSGIYQWGYTEQF
TRBV7-9 - ASSSSSGRMVDTQY
TRBV5-5 - ASSPTGGWTGELF